These 8 T cell receptor beta chains were sequenced from one sample in a study of cytomegalovirus exposure and HLA in healthy donors. PCR used 60 Vbeta primers and 13 Jbeta primers. The assay was immunoSEQ multiplex PCR, and TCRdb's table has in-frame clones only and misses some. The sample has over 100,000 clones; 8% to 9.5% are singletons. Source material: PBMCs. These receptors all stem from a man aged 35 to 55 in good health and CMV-seronegative.

The chain combines TRBV5-1 with TRBJ1-1; D not certain. From germline, CDR1 is SGHRS and CDR2 YFSETQ. This CDR3 spans 15 amino acids. V was shortened by 4 bases and J by 2 bases, with 15 bases between the two germline ends. The CDR3 coding sequence is TGCGCCAGCAGCCGAGGGTATCAAACAAACACTGAAGCTTTCTTT. This gives the protein CASSRGYQTNTEAFF.

This clone occurred a few times. The rearrangement uses TRBV11-2 and TRBJ1-2; 9 bases map to TRBD1. Germline-derived CDR1 and CDR2 are SGHAT and FQNNGV. J lost 2 bases, V lost 5 bases, and 0 bases had no gene match. CDR3 length equals 13 residues. The CDR3 DNA reads as TGTGCCAGCAGCACAGGGGGCAACTATGGCTACACCTTC. This codes for CASSTGGNYGYTF.

The chain employs TRBV28 and TRBJ2-1; tentatively, D is TRBD2 (5 bases). The CDR3 runs to 14 residues. Germline V gene lookup returns CDR1 MDHEN and CDR2 SYDVKM. Trimming removed 5 bases from V and 3 bases from J, with 11 bases in between. CDR3 in amino acids: CASSPEGNYNEQFF. CDR3 DNA: TGTGCCAGCAGTCCCGAGGGCAACTACAATGAGCAGTTCTTC.

This clone was counted a few times. The chain is built from TRBV5-1 and TRBJ2-3, with 7 positions matching TRBD1. The CDR3 is 15 residues long. The germline V gene encodes CDR1 SGHRS and CDR2 YFSETQ. J lost 2 bases, V lost 3 bases, and 6 bases had no gene match. CDR3 in DNA: TGCGCCAGCAGCTATAGACAGGGTACCACAGATACGCAGTATTTT. Translated: CASSYRQGTTDTQYF. The full variable domain, its missing parts supplied by reference TRBV5-1 and TRBJ2-3, is KAGVTQTPRYLIKTRGQQVTLSCSPISGHRSVSWYQQTPGQGLQFLFEYFSETQRNKGNFPGRFSGRQFSNSRSEMNVSTLELGDSALYLCASSYRQGTTDTQYFGPGTRLTVL.

This clone came up a few times. The chain joins TRBV2 to TRBJ2-1, with D perhaps matching TRBD1 (7 bases). CDR3 size: 15 residues. In germline, CDR1 is SNHLY, CDR2 FYNNEI. V gave up 1 base and J gave up 8 bases, with 15 bases separating them. CDR3 amino acids: CASSEVVRGVDEQFF. CDR3 in DNA: TGTGCCAGCAGTGAAGTGGTCAGGGGGGTAGATGAGCAGTTCTTC. Full variable domain (remainder filled in from reference TRBV2 and TRBJ2-1): EPEVTQTPSHQVTQMGQEVILRCVPISNHLYFYWYRQILGQKVEFLVSFYNNEISEKSEIFDDQFSVERPDGSNFTLKIRSTKLEDSAMYFCASSEVVRGVDEQFFGPGTRLTVL.

This clone was observed a few times. The DNA for the CDR3 is TGTGCCTGGTTTAAAGGGACTCGCCGAGGCTACACCTTC. Translating gives CAWFKGTRRGYTF. V is TRBV30 and J is TRBJ1-2; perhaps TRBD1 as D (5 bases). The CDR3 extends over 13 amino acids. The ends were cut back, 5 bases at V and 8 bases at J, with 18 bases in the middle. Germline V gene lookup returns CDR1 GTSNPN and CDR2 SVGIG (reference sequence).

The chain recombines TRBV27 with TRBJ1-2, with 9 bases aligning to TRBD1. The CDR3 consists of 13 residues. The V segment lost 6 bases and the J segment 8 bases; nucleotides outside the gene matches: 7. Germline assignment: CDR1 MNHEY and CDR2 SMNVEV (reference sequence). The CDR3 loop is CASSLGQGVGYTF. The DNA for the CDR3 is TGTGCCAGCAGCCTGGGACAGGGTGTGGGCTACACCTTC.

This clone was observed a handful of times. This chain uses TRBV4-1 with TRBJ2-5; perhaps TRBD2 as D (7 bases). The length of the CDR3 is 17 residues. V was clipped by 4 bases and J by 0 bases, with 18 bases between them. Germline CDR1 is MGHRA and CDR2 is YSYEKL. The CDR3 DNA reads as TGCGCCAGCAGCCGGGTCGGGGGGCGGTTTTACCAAGAGACCCAGTACTTC. Encoded protein: CASSRVGGRFYQETQYF.